The present T cell receptor beta chain was sequenced within a study of OX40 agonist ivuxolimab in advanced cancers. Describing the broader study: Ivuxolimab was a fully human IgG2 agonistic monoclonal antibody targeting the costimulatory receptor OX40 (CD134). Peripheral TCRbeta sequencing aimed to test whether ivuxolimab altered TCR sequence diversity and caused clonal T-cell expansion. The paper reports the monotherapy dose-escalation portion (N ≈ 52 patients) of the phase I ivuxolimab trial. A male proportion of 75% to 85% and a mean age of approximately 55 years, ranging from roughly 23 to 85, were recorded for the dose-escalation cohort. Of the roughly 51 dose-escalation patients, hepatocellular carcinoma was present in around 19, melanoma in roughly 15, renal cell carcinoma in 9 and head and neck cancer in 9. Prior anti-PD-1, anti-PD-L1 or anti-CTLA-4 therapy was permitted, and checkpoint inhibitors had been received by roughly 42% of dose-escalation patients. Intravenous ivuxolimab was administered to patients every 2 weeks at six dose levels: 0.01, 0.1, 0.3, 1.5, 3 and 10 mg/kg. Partial responses occurred in three dose-escalation patients, of whom one had hepatocellular carcinoma and two had cutaneous melanoma. The study at large found these results: The antigen specificity of the clonally expanded peripheral T cells was not determined. In partial responders in the 0.1-3.0 mg/kg groups, normalized peripheral clonal expansion was found to be among the lowest, especially among CD8+ T cells. Low levels of normalized T-cell clonal expansion were also seen in some patients who did not respond. Clonal expansion of both CD4+ and CD8+ blood T cells was observed from baseline to week 6 at doses 0.1 to 3.0 mg/kg. After ivuxolimab, CD8+ T cells had more expanded clones than CD4+ T cells on average.

Patients with autoimmune disease history or receiving systemic immunosuppression were excluded from the trial. Peripheral blood for TCR sequencing was collected from all dose cohorts at baseline, on cycle 4 day 1, and on cycle 7 day 1. Samples were obtained from an open-label, multicenter, first-in-human phase I dose-escalation trial of ivuxolimab. The trial enrolled adults with locally advanced or metastatic head and neck squamous cell, hepatocellular, melanoma or renal cell carcinoma. Before TCR sequencing, CD4+ T cells and CD8+ T cells were sorted from peripheral blood as separate populations. Worth noting for this clone: Its antigen has not been determined. Within one base of it there is no much larger clone, and no base qualities were kept.

Genomic DNA was extracted from sorted cells for sequencing of the TCRbeta CDR3 region. The immunoSEQ Assay was used for sequencing of TCRbeta CDR3 regions. TCRdb carries this immuneACCESS record with in-frame sequences only. Its versions omit some clonotypes, under half of them owing to an unresolved V gene in the studies checked, with the rest unexplained. The sample table shows approximately 70,000 clones, and 91% are seen once. The biggest ten clones account for approximately 0.99% of the sample. Spanning cysteine to phenylalanine, the CDR3 consists of 12 amino acids. CDR3 DNA only is kept here, 36 bases in frame from base 1. As encoded in the germline V gene (reference sequence), CDR1 is SEHNR while CDR2 is FQNEAQ. V and J lose 3 bases and 8 bases, and a span of 7 bases separates them.

The input for sequencing was CD4+ or CD8+ T cells sorted from blood, taken in a trial of the OX40 agonist ivuxolimab. The source is an adult with an advanced solid tumor such as melanoma, head and neck, liver or kidney cancer. The chain couples TRBV7-9 to TRBJ1-4; a confident D gene designation cannot be given. This receptor has the CDR3 CASSLLWEKLFF. In nucleotide form, the sequence is TGTGCCAGCAGCTTGCTCTGGGAAAAACTGTTTTTT.